This T cell receptor beta chain is drawn from a study of molecular identifiers for immune sequencing clone quantification. There are many counts of this clonotype. Its antigen is unknown. In the sort, naive CD8 T cells were defined as CD8+CD4-CCR7+CD45RA+. The CDR3 length is 13 residues. Trimming shortened V by 4 bases and J by 6 bases, and 13 bases separated the two germline ends. The germline CDR1 and CDR2 sequences are MNHNY and SVGAGI (reference sequence). TCRdb called the PCR reads again in MiXCR, with one record for every CDR3 protein. The sample yields over 600,000 distinct CDR3 sequences, less than 20% seen once. Overall study results and limits: Effector cells had over 98% of their molecules in clones above 20 RNA copies, while naive cells had under 1%. Spiked-in Jurkat TCR RNA corresponding to one cell was reported as detectable against more than 950,000 naive cells.

The specimen sequenced was naive CD8+ T cells from blood, with Jurkat cell RNA spiked in. Subset: FACS-sorted CD8+CD4-CCR7+CD45RA+ naive T cells. The clonotype originates from a human donor in good health. Some libraries in this study had Jurkat cell RNA spiked in. This sequence joins TRBV6-6 and TRBJ2-7; TRBD1 might be the D (6 bases). This CDR3 reads CASSFVGGGEQYF. The CDR3, as DNA: TGTGCCAGCAGTTTCGTAGGGGGTGGCGAGCAGTACTTC.